These T cell receptor beta chains were read from a single sample in a study of blood T cell repertoires in COVID-19. Clones were read by immunoSEQ multiplex PCR, and TCRdb kept only the in-frame ones, dropping some. The data contain 200,000 to 300,000 clones, roughly 88% of them seen just once; the ten biggest clones take up 0.7%. The specimen was peripheral blood. The receptors were sampled from a human donor in a cohort sampled during active COVID-19. Both conserved end residues are part of each CDR3. A D gene is named only where the DNA matches it firmly. A row's size may be missing; if present it is once, few, many or a size class.

V	D	J	length	size	CDR3	DNA
TRBV6-2/TRBV6-3	-	TRBJ2-7	14	-	CASSLAGSDYEQYF	TGTGCCAGCAGTTTGGCGGGGTCGGACTACGAGCAGTACTTC
TRBV11-2	TRBD2	TRBJ2-2	15	-	CASSLTSGRRGELFF	TGTGCCAGCAGCTTAACTAGCGGGAGAAGGGGGGAGCTGTTTTTT
TRBV30	-	TRBJ1-3	14	few	CAWGPGASGNTIYF	TGTGCCTGGGGACCAGGGGCCTCTGGAAACACCATATATTTT
TRBV28	-	TRBJ1-3	14	-	CASSRAEPGNTIYF	TGTGCCAGCAGTCGAGCGGAGCCTGGAAACACCATATATTTT
TRBV28	TRBD1	TRBJ2-1	15	-	CASSSSGTGYNEQFF	TGTGCCAGCAGTTCCTCCGGGACAGGGTACAATGAGCAGTTCTTC
TRBV5-4	TRBD1	TRBJ1-1	15	-	CASSLGDRGRTEAFF	TGTGCCAGCAGCTTGGGTGACAGGGGGCGAACTGAAGCTTTCTTT
TRBV3-1/TRBV3-2	TRBD1	TRBJ2-7	15	-	CASSRDSTTPYEQYF	TGTGCCAGCAGCCGGGACAGCACGACTCCCTACGAGCAGTACTTC
TRBV19	-	TRBJ1-6	14	-	CASIGGQQNSPLHF	TGTGCCAGTATCGGCGGACAGCAGAATTCACCCCTCCACTTT
TRBV6-1	-	TRBJ2-2	12	-	CASSESRWELFF	TGTGCCAGCAGTGAATCGAGGTGGGAGCTGTTTTTT
TRBV3-1/TRBV3-2	-	TRBJ2-7	14	-	CASSRGLTIYEQYF	TGTGCCAGCAGCCGAGGACTGACGATCTACGAGCAGTACTTC
TRBV25-1	TRBD2	TRBJ2-5	16	-	CASSEFGLAEGETQYF	TGTGCCAGCAGTGAATTTGGACTAGCGGAGGGAGAGACCCAGTACTTC
TRBV2	TRBD2	TRBJ2-3	14	-	CAIFGLAGADTQYF	TGTGCCATCTTTGGACTAGCGGGAGCCGATACGCAGTATTTT
TRBV6-2/TRBV6-3	-	TRBJ2-7	14	-	CASSLARAGYEQYF	TGTGCCAGCAGCCTCGCCAGGGCTGGCTACGAGCAGTACTTC
TRBV10-1	-	TRBJ1-1	15	-	CASQEGEGEYTEAFF	TGCGCCAGTCAAGAGGGGGAAGGGGAGTACACTGAAGCTTTCTTT
TRBV6-2/TRBV6-3	TRBD1	TRBJ2-7	14	-	CASSLQGAIYEQYF	TGTGCCAGCAGCCTACAGGGGGCTATATACGAGCAGTACTTC
TRBV5-5	-	TRBJ2-5	14	-	CASRPGGGQETQYF	TGTGCCAGCAGACCCGGTGGCGGCCAAGAGACCCAGTACTTC
TRBV30	TRBD1	TRBJ2-7	14	-	CAWLDRTSSYEQYF	TGTGCCTGGTTGGACAGGACGAGCTCCTACGAGCAGTACTTC
TRBV7-2	-	TRBJ1-1	15	-	CASSPLSSGNTEAFF	TGTGCCAGCAGCCCCCTTTCGTCAGGGAACACTGAAGCTTTCTTT